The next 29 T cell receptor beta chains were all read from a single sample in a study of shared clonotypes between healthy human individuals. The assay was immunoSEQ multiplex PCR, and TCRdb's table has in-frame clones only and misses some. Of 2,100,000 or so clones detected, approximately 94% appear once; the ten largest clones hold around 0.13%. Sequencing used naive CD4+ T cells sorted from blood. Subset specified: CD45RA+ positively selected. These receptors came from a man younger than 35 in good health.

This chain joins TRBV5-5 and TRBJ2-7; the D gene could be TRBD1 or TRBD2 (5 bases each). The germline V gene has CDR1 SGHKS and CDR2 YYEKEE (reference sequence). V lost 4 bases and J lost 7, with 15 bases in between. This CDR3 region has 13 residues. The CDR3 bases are TGTGCCAGCAGCCTGGGGGTGGGTTGGGAGCAGTACTTC. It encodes CASSLGVGWEQYF.

CDR3 protein: CAWSVLKVQGGNTEAFF. For the CDR3, the DNA is TGTGCCTGGAGTGTACTAAAAGTACAGGGGGGGAACACTGAAGCTTTCTTT. V and J are TRBV30 and TRBJ1-1; 8 positions agree with TRBD1. CDR3 size: 17 residues. Germline V CDR1 and CDR2: GTSNPN, SVGIG (reference sequence). V shed 0 bases, J shed 1 base, and the junction held 10 bases outside the gene matches.

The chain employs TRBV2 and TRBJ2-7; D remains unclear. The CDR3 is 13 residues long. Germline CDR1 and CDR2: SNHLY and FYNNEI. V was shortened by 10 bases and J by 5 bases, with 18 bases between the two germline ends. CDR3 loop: CATHEQKGNEQYF. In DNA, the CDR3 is TGTGCCACCCACGAGCAAAAGGGAAACGAGCAGTACTTC.

Here the CDR3 reads CASNKVENEQFF. In DNA form, the CDR3 reads TGTGCCAGCAACAAGGTTGAAAATGAGCAGTTCTTC. The chain has TRBV5-4 and TRBJ2-1, with D hard to call. In germline, CDR1 is SGHNT, CDR2 YYREEE (reference sequence). Trimming took off 6 bases at V and 7 bases at J, with 11 bases between the two ends. This CDR3 is built from 12 residues.

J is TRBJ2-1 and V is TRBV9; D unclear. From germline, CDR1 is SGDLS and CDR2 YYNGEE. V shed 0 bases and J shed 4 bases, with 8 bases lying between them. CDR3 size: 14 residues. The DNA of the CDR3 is TGTGCCAGCAGCGTAGTTGGAGATTACAATGAGCAGTTCTTC. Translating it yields CASSVVGDYNEQFF. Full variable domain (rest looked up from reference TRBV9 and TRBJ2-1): DSGVTQTPKHLITATGQRVTLRCSPRSGDLSVYWYQQSLDQGLQFLIQYYNGEERAKGNILERFSAQQFPDLHSELNLSSLELGDSALYFCASSVVGDYNEQFFGPGTRLTVL.

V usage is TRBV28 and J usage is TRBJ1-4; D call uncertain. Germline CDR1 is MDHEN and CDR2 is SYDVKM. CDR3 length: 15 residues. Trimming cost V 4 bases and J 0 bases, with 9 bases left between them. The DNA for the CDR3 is TGTGCCAGCAGTTCCCTCGAAACAACTAATGAAAAACTGTTTTTT. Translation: CASSSLETTNEKLFF.

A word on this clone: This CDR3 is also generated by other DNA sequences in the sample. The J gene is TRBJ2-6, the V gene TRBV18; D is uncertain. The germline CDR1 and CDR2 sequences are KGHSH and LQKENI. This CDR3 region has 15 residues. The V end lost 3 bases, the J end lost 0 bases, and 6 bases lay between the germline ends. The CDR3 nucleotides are TGTGCCAGCTCACCCCTGCCCTCTGGGGCCAACGTCCTGACTTTC. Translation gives CASSPLPSGANVLTF.

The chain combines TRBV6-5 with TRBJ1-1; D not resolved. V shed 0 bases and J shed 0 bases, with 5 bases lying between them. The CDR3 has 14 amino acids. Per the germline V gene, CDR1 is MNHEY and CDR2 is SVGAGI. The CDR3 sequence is CASSYSLLNTEAFF. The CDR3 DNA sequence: TGTGCCAGCAGTTACTCGCTACTGAACACTGAAGCTTTCTTT.

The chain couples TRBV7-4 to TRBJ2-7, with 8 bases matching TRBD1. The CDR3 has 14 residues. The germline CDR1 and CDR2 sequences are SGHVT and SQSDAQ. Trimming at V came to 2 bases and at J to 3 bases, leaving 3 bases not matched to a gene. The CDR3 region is CASSLRTGYYEQYF. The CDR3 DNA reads TGTGCCAGCAGCTTAAGGACAGGGTACTACGAGCAGTACTTC.

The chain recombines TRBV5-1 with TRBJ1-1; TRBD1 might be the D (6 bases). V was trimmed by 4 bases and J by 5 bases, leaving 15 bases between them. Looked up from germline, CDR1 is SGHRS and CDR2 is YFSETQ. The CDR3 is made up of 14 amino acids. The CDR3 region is CASSVTGTVTEAFF. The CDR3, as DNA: TGCGCCAGCAGCGTAACAGGGACGGTAACTGAAGCTTTCTTT. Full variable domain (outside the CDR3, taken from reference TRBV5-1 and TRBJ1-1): KAGVTQTPRYLIKTRGQQVTLSCSPISGHRSVSWYQQTPGQGLQFLFEYFSETQRNKGNFPGRFSGRQFSNSRSEMNVSTLELGDSALYLCASSVTGTVTEAFFGQGTRLTVV.

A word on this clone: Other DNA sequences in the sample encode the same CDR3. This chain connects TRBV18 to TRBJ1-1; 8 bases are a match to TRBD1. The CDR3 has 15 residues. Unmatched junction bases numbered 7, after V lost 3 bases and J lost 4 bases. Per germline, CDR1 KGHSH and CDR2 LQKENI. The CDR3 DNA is TGTGCCAGCTCACCCTCGACAGGGGTGGGCACTGAAGCTTTCTTT. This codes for CASSPSTGVGTEAFF.

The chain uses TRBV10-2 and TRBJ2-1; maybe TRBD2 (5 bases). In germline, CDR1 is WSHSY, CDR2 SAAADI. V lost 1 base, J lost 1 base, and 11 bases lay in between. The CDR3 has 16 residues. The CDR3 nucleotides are TGCGCCAGCAGTGAGTTTGTTGGACTTTCCTACAATGAGCAGTTCTTC. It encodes CASSEFVGLSYNEQFF.

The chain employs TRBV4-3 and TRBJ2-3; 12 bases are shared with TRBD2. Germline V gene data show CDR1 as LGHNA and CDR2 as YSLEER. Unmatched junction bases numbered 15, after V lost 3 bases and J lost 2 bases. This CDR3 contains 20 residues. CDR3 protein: CASSQAGTSGSSENTDTQYF. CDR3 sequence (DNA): TGCGCCAGCAGCCAGGCCGGGACTAGCGGGTCCTCGGAGAACACAGATACGCAGTATTTT.

CDR3 sequence (DNA): TGTGCCAGCAGTTACACTAGCGGGAGGGCTGTCACAGATACGCAGTATTTT. Translation: CASSYTSGRAVTDTQYF. This chain connects TRBV27 to TRBJ2-3; 13 nucleotides line up with TRBD2. This CDR3 comprises 17 residues. J gave up 2 bases and V 4 bases, and 6 bases lay outside the gene matches. Germline V CDR1 and CDR2: MNHEY, SMNVEV (reference sequence).

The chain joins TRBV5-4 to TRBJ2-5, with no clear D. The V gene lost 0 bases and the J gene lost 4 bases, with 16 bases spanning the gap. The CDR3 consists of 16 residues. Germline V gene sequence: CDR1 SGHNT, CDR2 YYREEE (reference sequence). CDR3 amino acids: CASSLASSWVGETQYF. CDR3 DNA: TGTGCCAGCAGCTTGGCCTCTTCCTGGGTCGGAGAGACCCAGTACTTC.

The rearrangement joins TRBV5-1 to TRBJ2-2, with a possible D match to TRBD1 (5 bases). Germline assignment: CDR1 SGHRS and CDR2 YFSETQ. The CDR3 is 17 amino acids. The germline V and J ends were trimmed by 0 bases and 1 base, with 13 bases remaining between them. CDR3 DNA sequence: TGCGCCAGCAGCTTGGTTCAGGGTGTATGGAACACCGGGGAGCTGTTTTTT. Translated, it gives CASSLVQGVWNTGELFF.

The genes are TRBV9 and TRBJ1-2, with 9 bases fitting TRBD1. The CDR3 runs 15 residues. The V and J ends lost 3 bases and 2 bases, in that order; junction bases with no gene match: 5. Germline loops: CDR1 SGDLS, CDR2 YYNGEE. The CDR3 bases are TGTGCCAGCAGCGCCGCGGACAGGGGAAACTATGGCTACACCTTC. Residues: CASSAADRGNYGYTF.

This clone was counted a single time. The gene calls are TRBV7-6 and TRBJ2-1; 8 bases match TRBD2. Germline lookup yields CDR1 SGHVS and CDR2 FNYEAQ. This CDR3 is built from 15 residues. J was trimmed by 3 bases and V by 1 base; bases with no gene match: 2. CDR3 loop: CASSLGSGSYNEQFF. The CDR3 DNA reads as TGTGCCAGCAGCTTAGGAAGCGGGAGCTACAATGAGCAGTTCTTC.

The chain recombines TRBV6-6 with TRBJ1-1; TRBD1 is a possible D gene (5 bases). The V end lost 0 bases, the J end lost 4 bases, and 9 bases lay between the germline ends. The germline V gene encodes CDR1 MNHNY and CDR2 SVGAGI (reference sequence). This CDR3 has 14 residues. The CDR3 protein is CASSYSSGTTEAFF. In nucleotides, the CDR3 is TGTGCCAGCAGTTACTCCTCAGGGACCACTGAAGCTTTCTTT.

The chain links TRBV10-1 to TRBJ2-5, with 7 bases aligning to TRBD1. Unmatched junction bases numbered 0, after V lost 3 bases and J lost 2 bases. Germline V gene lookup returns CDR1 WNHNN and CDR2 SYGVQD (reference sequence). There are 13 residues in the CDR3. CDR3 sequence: CASSDRGQETQYF. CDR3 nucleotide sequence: TGCGCCAGCAGTGACAGGGGGCAAGAGACCCAGTACTTC.

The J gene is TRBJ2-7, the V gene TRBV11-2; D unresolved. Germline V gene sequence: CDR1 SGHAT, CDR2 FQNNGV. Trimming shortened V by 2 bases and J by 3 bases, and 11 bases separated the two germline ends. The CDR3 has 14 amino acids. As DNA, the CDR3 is TGTGCCAGCAGCTTACTTCGACACAGCTACGAGCAGTACTTC. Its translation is CASSLLRHSYEQYF.

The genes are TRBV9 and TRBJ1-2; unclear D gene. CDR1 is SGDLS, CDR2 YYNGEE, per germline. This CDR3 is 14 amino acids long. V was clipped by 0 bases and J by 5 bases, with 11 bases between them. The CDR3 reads CASSVGLTRYGYTF. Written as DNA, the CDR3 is TGTGCCAGCAGCGTAGGCCTGACGCGGTATGGCTACACCTTC.

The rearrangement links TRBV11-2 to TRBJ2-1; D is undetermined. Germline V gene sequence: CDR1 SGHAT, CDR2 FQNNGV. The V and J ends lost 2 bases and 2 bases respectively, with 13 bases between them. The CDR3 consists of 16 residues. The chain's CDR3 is CASSLNGRPTYNEQFF. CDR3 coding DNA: TGTGCCAGCAGCTTAAACGGGCGACCCACCTACAATGAGCAGTTCTTC.

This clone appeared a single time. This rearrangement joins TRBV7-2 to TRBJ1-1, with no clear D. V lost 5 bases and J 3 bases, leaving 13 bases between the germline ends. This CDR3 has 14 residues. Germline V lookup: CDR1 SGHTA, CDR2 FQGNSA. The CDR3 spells CASSPGQTYTEAFF. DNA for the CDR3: TGTGCCAGCAGCCCCGGCCAGACTTACACTGAAGCTTTCTTT.

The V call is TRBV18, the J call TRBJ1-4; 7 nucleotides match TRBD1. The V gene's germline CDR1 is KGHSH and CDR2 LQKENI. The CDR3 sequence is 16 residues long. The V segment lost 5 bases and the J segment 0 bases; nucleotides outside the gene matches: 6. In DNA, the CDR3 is TGTGCCAGCTCATTAGGACAGGTCGCAACTAATGAAAAACTGTTTTTT. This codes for CASSLGQVATNEKLFF.

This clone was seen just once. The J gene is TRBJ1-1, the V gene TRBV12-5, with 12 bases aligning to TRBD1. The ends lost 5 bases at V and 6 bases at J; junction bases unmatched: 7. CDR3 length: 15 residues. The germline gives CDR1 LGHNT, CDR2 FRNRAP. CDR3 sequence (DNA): TGTGCTAGTGGTCGACCGGGACAGGGGGCTCCTGAAGCTTTCTTT. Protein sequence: CASGRPGQGAPEAFF.

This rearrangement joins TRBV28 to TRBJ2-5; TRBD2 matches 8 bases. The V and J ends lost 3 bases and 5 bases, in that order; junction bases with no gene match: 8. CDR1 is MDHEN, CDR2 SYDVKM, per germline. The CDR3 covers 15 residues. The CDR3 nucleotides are TGTGCCAGCAGTTTTGAGCGTACGGGAGGGGAGACCCAGTACTTC. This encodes CASSFERTGGETQYF. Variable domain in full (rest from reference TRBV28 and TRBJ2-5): DVKVTQSSRYLVKRTGEKVFLECVQDMDHENMFWYRQDPGLGLRLIYFSYDVKMKEKGDIPEGYSVSREKKERFSLILESASTNQTSMYLCASSFERTGGETQYFGPGTRLLVL.

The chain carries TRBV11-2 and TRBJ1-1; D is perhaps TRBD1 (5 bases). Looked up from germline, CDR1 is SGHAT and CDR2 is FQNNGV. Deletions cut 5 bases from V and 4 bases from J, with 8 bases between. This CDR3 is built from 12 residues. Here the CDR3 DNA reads TGTGCCAGCAGCGGGGGGGGCACTGAAGCTTTCTTT. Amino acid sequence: CASSGGGTEAFF.

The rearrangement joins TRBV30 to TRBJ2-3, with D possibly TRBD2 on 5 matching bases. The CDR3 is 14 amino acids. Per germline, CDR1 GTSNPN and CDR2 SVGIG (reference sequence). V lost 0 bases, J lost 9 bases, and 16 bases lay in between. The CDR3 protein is CAWSVPGGLRTQYF. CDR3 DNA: TGTGCCTGGAGTGTACCGGGCGGACTCCGGACGCAGTATTTT.